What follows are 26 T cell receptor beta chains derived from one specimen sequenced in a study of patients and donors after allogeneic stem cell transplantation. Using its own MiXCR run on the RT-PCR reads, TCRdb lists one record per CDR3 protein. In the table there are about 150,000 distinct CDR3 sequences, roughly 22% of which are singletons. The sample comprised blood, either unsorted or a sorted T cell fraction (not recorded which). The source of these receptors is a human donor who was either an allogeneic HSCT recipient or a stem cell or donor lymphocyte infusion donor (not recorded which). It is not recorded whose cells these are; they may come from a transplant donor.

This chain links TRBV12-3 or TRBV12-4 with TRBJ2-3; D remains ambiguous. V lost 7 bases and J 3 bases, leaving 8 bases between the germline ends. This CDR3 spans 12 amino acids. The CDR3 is CASNLGTDTQYF. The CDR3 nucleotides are TGTGCCAGCAACCTGGGAACAGATACGCAGTATTTT.

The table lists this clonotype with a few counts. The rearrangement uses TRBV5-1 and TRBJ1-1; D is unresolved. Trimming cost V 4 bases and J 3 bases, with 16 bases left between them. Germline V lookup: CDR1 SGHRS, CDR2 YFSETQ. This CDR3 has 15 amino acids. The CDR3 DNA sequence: TGCGCCAGCAGCCCCGGAGTCGGACGGGACACTGAAGCTTTCTTT. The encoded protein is CASSPGVGRDTEAFF.

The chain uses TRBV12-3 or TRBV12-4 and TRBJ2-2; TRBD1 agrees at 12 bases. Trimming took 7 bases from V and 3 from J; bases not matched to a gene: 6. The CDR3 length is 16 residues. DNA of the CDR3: TGTGCCAGCACCCACCGGGACAGGGGGCACACCGGGGAGCTGTTTTTT. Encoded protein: CASTHRDRGHTGELFF.

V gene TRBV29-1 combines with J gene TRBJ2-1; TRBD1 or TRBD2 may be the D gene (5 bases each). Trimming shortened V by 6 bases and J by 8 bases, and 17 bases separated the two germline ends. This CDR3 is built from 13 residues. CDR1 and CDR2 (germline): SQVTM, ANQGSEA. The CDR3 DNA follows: TGCAGCGTACCGGGACGAGTAATCGATGAGCAGTTCTTC. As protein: CSVPGRVIDEQFF.

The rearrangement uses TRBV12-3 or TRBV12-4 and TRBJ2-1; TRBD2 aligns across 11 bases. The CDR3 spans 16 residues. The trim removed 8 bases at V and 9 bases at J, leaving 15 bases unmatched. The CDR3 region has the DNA TGTGCCAGCTGTCCCAATAGCGGGGGGGCAGGGGCTGAGCAGTTCTTC. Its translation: CASCPNSGGAGAEQFF.

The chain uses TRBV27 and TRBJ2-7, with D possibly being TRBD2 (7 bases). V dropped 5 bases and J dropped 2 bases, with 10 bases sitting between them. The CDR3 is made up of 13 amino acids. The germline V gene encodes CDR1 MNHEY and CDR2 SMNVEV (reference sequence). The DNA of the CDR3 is TGTGCCAGCAGTCCGGGGGGCACCTACGAGCAGTACTTC. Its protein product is CASSPGGTYEQYF.

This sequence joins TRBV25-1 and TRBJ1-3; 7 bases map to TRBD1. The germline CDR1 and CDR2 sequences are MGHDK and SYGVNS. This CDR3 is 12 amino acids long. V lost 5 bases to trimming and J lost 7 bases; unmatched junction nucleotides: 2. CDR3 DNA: TGTGCCAGCAGTACACAGGGGAACACCATATATTTT. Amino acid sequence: CASSTQGNTIYF.

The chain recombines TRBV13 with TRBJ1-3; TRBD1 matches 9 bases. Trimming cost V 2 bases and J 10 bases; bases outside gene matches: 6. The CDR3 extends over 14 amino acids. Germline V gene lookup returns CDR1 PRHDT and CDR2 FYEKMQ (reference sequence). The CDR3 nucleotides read TGTGCCAGCAGCTTACCGGGACAGGGTATAACCATATATTTT. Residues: CASSLPGQGITIYF.

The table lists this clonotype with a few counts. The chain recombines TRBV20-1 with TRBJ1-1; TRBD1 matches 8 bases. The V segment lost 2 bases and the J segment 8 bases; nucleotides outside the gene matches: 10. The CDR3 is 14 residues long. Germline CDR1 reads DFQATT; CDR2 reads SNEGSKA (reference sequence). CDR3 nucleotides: TGCAGTGCTAGACTCTCAGGGGGCCTGGTAGAAGCTTTCTTT. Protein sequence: CSARLSGGLVEAFF.

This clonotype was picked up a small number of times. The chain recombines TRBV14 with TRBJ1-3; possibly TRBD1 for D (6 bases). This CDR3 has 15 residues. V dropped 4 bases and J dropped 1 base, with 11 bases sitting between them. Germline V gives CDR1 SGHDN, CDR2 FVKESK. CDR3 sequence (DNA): TGTGCCAGCAGCCGCGGGGGGGCTTCTGGAAACACCATATATTTT. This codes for CASSRGGASGNTIYF. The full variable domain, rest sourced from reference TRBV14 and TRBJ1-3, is EAGVTQFPSHSVIEKGQTVTLRCDPISGHDNLYWYRRVMGKEIKFLLHFVKESKQDESGMPNNRFLAERTGGTYSTLKVQPAELEDSGVYFCASSRGGASGNTIYFGEGSWLTVV.

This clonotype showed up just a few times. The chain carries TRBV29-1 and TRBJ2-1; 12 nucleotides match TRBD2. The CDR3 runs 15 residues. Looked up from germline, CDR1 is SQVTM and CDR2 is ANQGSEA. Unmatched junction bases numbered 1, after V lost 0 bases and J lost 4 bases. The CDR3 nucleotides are TGCAGCGTTGAAGATCTAGCGGGGGGGTACAATGAGCAGTTCTTC. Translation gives CSVEDLAGGYNEQFF.

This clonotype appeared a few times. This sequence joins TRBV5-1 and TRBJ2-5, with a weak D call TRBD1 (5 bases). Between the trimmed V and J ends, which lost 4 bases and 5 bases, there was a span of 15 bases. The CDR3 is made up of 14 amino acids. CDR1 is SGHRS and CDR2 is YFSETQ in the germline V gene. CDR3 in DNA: TGCGCCAGCAGCATCTACTCAGGGATGGAGACCCAGTACTTC. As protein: CASSIYSGMETQYF.

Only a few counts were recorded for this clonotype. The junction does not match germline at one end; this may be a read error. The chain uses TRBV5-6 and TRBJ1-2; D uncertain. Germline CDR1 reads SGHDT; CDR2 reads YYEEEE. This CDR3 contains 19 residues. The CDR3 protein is CASNLRAEQPVPVHYGYTF. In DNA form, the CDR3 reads TGTGCCAGCAACTTGCGGGCAGAACAACCAGTACCCGTTCACTATGGCTACACCTTC.

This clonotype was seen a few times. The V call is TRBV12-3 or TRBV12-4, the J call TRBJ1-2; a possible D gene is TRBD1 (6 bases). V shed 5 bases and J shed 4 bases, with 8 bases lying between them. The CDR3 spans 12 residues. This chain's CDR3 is CASSLTGYGYTF. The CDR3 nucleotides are TGTGCCAGCAGTCTGACAGGCTATGGCTACACCTTC.

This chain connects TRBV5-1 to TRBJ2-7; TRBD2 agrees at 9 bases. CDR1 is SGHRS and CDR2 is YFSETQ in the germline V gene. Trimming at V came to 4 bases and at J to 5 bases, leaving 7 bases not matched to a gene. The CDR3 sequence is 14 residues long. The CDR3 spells CASSGGLAENEQYF. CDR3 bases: TGCGCCAGCAGCGGGGGACTAGCTGAGAACGAGCAGTACTTC.

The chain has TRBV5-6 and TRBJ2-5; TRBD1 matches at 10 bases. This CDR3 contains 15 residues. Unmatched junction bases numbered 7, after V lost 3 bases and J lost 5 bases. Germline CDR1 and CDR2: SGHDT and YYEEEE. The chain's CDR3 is CASSSGTGAGETQYF. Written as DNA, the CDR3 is TGTGCCAGCAGCTCCGGGACAGGGGCAGGGGAGACCCAGTACTTC. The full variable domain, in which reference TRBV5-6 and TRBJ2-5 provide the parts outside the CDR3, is DAGVTQSPTHLIKTRGQQVTLRCSPKSGHDTVSWYQQALGQGPQFIFQYYEEEERQRGNFPDRFSGHQFPNYSSELNVNALLLGDSALYLCASSSGTGAGETQYFGPGTRLLVL.

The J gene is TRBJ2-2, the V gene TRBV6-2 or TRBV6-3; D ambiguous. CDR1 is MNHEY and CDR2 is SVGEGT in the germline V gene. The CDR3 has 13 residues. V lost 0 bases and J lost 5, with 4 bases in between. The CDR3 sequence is CASSYSLTGELFF. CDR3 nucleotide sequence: TGTGCCAGCAGTTACTCGCTAACCGGGGAGCTGTTTTTT.

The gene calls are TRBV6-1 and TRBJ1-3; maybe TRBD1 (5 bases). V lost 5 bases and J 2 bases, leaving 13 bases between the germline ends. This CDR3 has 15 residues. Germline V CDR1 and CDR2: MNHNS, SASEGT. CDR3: CASSRDGGAGNTIYF. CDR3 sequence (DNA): TGTGCCAGCAGTAGGGACGGCGGGGCTGGAAACACCATATATTTT.

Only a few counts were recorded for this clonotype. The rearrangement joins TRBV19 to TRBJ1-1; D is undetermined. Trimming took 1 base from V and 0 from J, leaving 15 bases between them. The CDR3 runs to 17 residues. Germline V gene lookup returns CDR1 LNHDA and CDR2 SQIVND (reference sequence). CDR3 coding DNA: TGTGCCAGTAGTATAGGCAGCCCCACGCGCATGAACACTGAAGCTTTCTTT. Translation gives CASSIGSPTRMNTEAFF.

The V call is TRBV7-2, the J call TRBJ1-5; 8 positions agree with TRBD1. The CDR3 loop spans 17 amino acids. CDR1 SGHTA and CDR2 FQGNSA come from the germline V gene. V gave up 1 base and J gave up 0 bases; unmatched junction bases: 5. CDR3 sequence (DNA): TGTGCCAGCAGCTTAGATCAGGGGGCTTATAGCAATCAGCCCCAGCATTTT. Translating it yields CASSLDQGAYSNQPQHF.

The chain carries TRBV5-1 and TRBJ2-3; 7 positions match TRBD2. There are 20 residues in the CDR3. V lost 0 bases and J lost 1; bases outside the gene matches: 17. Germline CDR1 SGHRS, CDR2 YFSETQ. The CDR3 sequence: CASSLEAAGRDKARTDTQYF. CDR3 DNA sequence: TGCGCCAGCAGCTTGGAGGCAGCGGGACGCGATAAGGCCCGCACAGATACGCAGTATTTT.

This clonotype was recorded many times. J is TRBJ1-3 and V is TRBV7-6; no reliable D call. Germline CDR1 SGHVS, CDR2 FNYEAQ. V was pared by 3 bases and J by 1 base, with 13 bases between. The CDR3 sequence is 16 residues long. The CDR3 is CASSLERTESGNTIYF. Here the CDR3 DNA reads TGTGCCAGCAGCTTGGAACGAACAGAGTCTGGAAACACCATATATTTT. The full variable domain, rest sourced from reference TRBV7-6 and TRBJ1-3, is GAGVSQSPRYKVTKRGQDVALRCDPISGHVSLYWYRQALGQGPEFLTYFNYEAQQDKSGLPNDRFSAERPEGSISTLTIQRTEQRDSAMYRCASSLERTESGNTIYFGEGSWLTVV.

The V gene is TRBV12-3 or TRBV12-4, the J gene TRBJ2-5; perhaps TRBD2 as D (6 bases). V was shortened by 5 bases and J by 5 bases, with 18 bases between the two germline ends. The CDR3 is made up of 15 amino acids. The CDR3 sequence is CASSPRDSLGETQYF. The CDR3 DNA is TGTGCCAGCAGTCCTCGGGACTCACTGGGGGAGACCCAGTACTTC.

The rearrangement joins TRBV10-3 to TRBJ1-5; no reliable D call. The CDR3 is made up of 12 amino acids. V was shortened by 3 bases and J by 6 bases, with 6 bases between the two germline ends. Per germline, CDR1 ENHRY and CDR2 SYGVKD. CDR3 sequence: CAISEAGQPQHF. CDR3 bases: TGTGCCATCAGTGAAGCTGGTCAGCCCCAGCATTTT.

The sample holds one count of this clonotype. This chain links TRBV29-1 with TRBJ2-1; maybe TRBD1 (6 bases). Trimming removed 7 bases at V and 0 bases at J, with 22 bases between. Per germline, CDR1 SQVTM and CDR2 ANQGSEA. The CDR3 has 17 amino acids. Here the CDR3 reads CSDSYPFTGSSYNEQFF. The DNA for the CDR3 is TGCAGCGATTCCTACCCTTTCACAGGGAGCTCCTACAATGAGCAGTTCTTC.

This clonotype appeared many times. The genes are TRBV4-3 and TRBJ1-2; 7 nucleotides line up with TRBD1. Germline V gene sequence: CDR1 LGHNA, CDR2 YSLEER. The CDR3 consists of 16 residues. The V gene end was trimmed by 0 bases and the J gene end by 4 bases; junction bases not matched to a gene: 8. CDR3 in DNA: TGCGCCAGCAGCCAAGATAGGACAGGTCTTATCTATGGCTACACCTTC. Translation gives CASSQDRTGLIYGYTF.